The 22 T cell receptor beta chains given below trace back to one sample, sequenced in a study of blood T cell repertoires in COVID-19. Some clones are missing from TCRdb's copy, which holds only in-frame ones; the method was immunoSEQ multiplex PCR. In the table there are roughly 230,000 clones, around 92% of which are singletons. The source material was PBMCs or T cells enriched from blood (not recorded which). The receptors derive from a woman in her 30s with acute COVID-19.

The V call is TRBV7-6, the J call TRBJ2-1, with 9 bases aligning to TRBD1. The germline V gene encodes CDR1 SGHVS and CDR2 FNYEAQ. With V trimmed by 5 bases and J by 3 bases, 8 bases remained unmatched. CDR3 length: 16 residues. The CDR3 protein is CASSTPRDRDYNEQFF. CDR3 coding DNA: TGTGCCAGCAGCACCCCCCGGGACAGGGACTACAATGAGCAGTTCTTC. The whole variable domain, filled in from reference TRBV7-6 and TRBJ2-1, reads GAGVSQSPRYKVTKRGQDVALRCDPISGHVSLYWYRQALGQGPEFLTYFNYEAQQDKSGLPNDRFSAERPEGSISTLTIQRTEQRDSAMYRCASSTPRDRDYNEQFFGPGTRLTVL.

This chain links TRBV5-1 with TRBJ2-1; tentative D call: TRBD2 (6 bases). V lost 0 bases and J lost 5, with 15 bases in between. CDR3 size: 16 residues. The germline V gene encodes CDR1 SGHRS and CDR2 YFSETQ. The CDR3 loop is CASSLGVAAGHNEQFF. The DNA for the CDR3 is TGCGCCAGCAGCTTGGGGGTAGCGGCCGGCCACAATGAGCAGTTCTTC.

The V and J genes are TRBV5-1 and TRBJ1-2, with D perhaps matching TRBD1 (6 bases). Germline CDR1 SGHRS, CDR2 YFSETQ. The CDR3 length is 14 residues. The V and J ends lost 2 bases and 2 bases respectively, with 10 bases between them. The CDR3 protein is CASSFERGNYGYTF. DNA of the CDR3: TGCGCCAGCAGCTTCGAAAGGGGGAACTATGGCTACACCTTC.

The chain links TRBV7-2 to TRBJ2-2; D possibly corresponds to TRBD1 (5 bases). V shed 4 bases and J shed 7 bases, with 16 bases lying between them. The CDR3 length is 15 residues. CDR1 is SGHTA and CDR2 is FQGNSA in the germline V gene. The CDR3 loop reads CASSYLVGALGELFF. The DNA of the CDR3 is TGTGCCAGCAGCTACTTGGTTGGGGCTCTCGGGGAGCTGTTTTTT. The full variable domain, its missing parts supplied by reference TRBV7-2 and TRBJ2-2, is GAGVSQSPSNKVTEKGKDVELRCDPISGHTALYWYRQSLGQGLEFLIYFQGNSAPDKSGLPSDRFSAERTGGSVSTLTIQRTQQEDSAVYLCASSYLVGALGELFFGEGSRLTVL.

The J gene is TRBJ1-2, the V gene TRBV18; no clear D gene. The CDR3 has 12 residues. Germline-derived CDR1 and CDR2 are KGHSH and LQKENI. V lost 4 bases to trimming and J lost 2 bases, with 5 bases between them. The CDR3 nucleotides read TGTGCCAGCTCACAACAGAACTATGGCTACACCTTC. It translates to CASSQQNYGYTF.

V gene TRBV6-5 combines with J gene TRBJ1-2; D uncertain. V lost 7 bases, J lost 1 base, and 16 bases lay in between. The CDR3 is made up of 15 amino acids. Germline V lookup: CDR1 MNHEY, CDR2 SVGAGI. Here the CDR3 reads CASKSVQLYNYGYTF. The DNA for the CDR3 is TGTGCCAGCAAGTCGGTACAGCTTTATAACTATGGCTACACCTTC.

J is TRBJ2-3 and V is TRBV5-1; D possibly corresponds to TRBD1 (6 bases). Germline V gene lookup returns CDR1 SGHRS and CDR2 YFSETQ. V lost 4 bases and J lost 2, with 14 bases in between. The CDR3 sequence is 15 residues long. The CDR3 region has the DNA TGCGCCAGCAGCCTGGCGGCAGGGGCCACAGATACGCAGTATTTT. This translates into CASSLAAGATDTQYF.

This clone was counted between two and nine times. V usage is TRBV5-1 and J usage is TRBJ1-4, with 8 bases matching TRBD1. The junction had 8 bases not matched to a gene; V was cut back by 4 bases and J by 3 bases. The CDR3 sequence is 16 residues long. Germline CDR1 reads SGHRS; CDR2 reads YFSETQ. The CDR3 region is CASSPKGTGSNEKLFF. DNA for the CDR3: TGCGCCAGCAGCCCGAAAGGGACAGGATCTAATGAAAAACTGTTTTTT.

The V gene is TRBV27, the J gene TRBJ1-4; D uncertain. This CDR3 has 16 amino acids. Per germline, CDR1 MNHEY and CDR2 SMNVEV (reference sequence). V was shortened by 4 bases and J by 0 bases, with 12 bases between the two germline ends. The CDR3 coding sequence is TGTGCCAGCAGTTGGTCGGTCGGTGCAACTAATGAAAAACTGTTTTTT. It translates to CASSWSVGATNEKLFF.

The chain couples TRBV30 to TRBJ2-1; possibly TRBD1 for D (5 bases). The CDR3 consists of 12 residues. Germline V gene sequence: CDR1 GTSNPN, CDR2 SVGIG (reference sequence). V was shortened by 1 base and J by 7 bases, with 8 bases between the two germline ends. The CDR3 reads CAWSGSGNEQFF. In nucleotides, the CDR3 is TGTGCCTGGAGTGGATCAGGGAATGAGCAGTTCTTC.

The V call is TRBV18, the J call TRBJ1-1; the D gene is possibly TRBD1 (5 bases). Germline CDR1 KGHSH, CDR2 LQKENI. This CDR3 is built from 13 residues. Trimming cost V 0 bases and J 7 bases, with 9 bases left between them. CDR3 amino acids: CASSPPSTDEAFF. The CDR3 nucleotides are TGTGCCAGCTCACCACCATCGACAGATGAAGCTTTCTTT.

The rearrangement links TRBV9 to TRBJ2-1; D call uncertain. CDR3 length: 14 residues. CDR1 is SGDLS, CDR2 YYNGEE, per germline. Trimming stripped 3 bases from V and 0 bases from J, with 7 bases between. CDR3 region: CASSEMSSYNEQFF. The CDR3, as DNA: TGTGCCAGCAGCGAGATGAGCTCCTACAATGAGCAGTTCTTC.

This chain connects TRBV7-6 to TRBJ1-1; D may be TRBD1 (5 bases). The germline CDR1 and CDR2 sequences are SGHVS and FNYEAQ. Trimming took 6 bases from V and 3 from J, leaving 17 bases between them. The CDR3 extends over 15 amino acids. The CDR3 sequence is CASSPRIREDTEAFF. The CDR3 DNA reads TGTGCCAGCAGTCCGCGAATCAGGGAGGACACTGAAGCTTTCTTT. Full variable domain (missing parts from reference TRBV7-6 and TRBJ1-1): GAGVSQSPRYKVTKRGQDVALRCDPISGHVSLYWYRQALGQGPEFLTYFNYEAQQDKSGLPNDRFSAERPEGSISTLTIQRTEQRDSAMYRCASSPRIREDTEAFFGQGTRLTVV.

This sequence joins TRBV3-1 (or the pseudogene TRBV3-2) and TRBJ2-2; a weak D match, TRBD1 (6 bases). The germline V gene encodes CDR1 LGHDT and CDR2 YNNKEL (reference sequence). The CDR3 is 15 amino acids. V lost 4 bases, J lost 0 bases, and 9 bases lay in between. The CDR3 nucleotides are TGTGCCAGCAGCCCGACAGGAGCGAACACCGGGGAGCTGTTTTTT. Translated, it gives CASSPTGANTGELFF.

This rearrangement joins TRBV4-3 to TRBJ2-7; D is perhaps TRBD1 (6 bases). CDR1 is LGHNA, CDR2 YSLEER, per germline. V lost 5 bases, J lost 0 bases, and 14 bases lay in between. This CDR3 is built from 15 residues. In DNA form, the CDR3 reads TGCGCCAGCAGCACCGACCCGACAGGCTCCTACGAGCAGTACTTC. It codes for CASSTDPTGSYEQYF.

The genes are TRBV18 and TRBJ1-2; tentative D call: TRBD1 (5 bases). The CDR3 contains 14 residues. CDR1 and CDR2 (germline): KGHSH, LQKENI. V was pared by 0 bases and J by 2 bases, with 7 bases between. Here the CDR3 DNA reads TGTGCCAGCTCACCACCGGCAGGGAACTATGGCTACACCTTC. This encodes CASSPPAGNYGYTF.

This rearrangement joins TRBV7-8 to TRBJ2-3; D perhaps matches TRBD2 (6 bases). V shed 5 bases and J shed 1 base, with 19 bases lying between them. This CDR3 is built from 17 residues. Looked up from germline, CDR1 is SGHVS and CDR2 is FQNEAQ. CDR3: CASSHPARERGTDTQYF. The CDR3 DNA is TGTGCCAGCAGCCACCCGGCGCGCGAGCGGGGCACAGATACGCAGTATTTT.

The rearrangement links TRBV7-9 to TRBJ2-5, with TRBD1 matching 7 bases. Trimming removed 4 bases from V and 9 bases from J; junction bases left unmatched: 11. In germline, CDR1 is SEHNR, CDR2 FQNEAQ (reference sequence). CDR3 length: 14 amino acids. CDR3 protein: CASSSTPDRAAQYF. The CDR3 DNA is TGTGCCAGCAGCTCTACACCTGACAGGGCGGCCCAGTACTTC.

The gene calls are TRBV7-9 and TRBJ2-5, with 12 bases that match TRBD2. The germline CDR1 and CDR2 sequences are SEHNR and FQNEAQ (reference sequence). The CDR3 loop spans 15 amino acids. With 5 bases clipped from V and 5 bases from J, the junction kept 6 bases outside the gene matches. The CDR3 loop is CASSTSGGLGETQYF. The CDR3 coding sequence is TGTGCCAGCAGCACTAGCGGGGGGTTAGGGGAGACCCAGTACTTC.

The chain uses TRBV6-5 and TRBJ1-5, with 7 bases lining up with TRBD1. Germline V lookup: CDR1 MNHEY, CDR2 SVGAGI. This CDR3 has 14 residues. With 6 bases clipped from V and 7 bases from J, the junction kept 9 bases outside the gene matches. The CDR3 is CASSHRGSTQPQHF. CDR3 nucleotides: TGTGCCAGCAGCCACAGGGGCTCGACGCAGCCCCAGCATTTT.

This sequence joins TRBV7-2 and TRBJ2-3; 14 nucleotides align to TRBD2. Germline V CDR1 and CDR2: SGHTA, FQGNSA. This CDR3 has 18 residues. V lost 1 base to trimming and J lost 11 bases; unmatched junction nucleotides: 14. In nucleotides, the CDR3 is TGTGCCAGCAGCTTAGACGACCAGGGACTAGCGGGGGCGCGGGGGCAGTATTTT. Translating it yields CASSLDDQGLAGARGQYF.

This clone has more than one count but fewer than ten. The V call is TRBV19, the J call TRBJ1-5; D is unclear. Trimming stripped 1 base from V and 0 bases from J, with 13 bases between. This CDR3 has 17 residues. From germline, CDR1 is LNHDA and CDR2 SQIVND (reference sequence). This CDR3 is CASSIAFRQVSNQPQHF. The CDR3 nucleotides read TGTGCCAGTAGTATAGCGTTCCGGCAGGTTAGCAATCAGCCCCAGCATTTT.